This TCR beta chain comes out of a study of shared clonotypes between healthy human individuals. General study points: Larger richness was generally estimated for naive than memory subsets.

TCRdb's copy holds only in-frame clones and misses some; the assay was immunoSEQ multiplex PCR. This table holds under 1,100,000 clones, around 78% found once. Turning to this clone: Its antigen remains unidentified.

From germline, CDR1 is SGHNT and CDR2 YYREEE (reference sequence). V lost 5 bases to trimming and J lost 1 base; unmatched junction nucleotides: 6. The CDR3 is made up of 15 amino acids. Sequencing used memory CD4+ T cells from PBMCs. As for subset: CD45RA-negative fraction. The source of this sequence is a man aged 18 to 30 in good health. Some clones in this sample may be carry-over from other donors' samples. The rearrangement uses TRBV5-4 and TRBJ1-1; the match to TRBD1 covers 9 bases. The CDR3, as DNA: TGTGCCAGCAGGGGGACAGGGCGAAGGAACACTGAAGCTTTCTTT. This encodes CASRGTGRRNTEAFF.